Here is one T cell receptor beta chain with its context. This sample was included in a study of shared clonotypes between healthy human individuals. The table came from immunoSEQ multiplex PCR; TCRdb's copy has only in-frame clones and leaves some out. The table has some 2.3 million clones, just over 90% seen once; the top ten hold 0.35% to 0.5%. Sequenced sample: naive CD4+ T cells from PBMCs. Described subset: CD45RA+ positively selected. The clonotype was recovered from a man aged 18 to 30 in good health. Some clones in this sample may be carry-over from other donors' samples.

The CDR3 protein is CASSFWDRTYGYTF. In DNA form, the CDR3 reads TGTGCCAGCAGCTTCTGGGACAGGACCTATGGCTACACCTTC. V and J are TRBV5-4 and TRBJ1-2, with 8 bases aligning to TRBD1. This CDR3 has 14 amino acids. From germline, CDR1 is SGHNT and CDR2 YYREEE (reference sequence). Germline trimming cut 2 bases from V and 4 bases from J; bases unmatched to any gene: 4.